This T cell receptor beta chain was recorded in a study of T cell repertoires in ileal Crohn's disease. The CDR3 totals 14 residues. Germline CDR1 is SGHDT and CDR2 is YYEEEE. Trimming left V 4 bases short and J 2 bases short, with 11 bases between. Measured with immunoSEQ multiplex PCR; TCRdb has only the in-frame clones, and not every one. The table lists approximately 5,400 clones, more than 75% of them singletons. The time point was: inflamed ileum from the surgical specimen. This receptor was identified in an adult with Crohn's disease. V usage is TRBV5-6 and J usage is TRBJ2-3; D is possibly TRBD2 (6 bases). Sequenced sample: ileal tissue. CDR3 DNA: TGTGCCAGCAGCGGGGGGAGCTACACAGATACGCAGTATTTT. This codes for CASSGGSYTDTQYF.